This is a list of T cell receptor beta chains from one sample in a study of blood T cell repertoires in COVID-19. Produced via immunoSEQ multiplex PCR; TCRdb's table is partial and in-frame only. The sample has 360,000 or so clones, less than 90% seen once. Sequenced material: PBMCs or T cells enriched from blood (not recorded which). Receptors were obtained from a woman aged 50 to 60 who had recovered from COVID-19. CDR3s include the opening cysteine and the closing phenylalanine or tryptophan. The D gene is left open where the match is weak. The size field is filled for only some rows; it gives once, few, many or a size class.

CDR3aa: CASSSRTGQLSGNTIYF
CDR3nt: TGTGCCAGCTCATCAAGAACGGGACAGCTCTCTGGAAACACCATATATTTT
j_gene: TRBJ1-3
abundance: -
d_gene: TRBD1
v_gene: TRBV18

CDR3aa: CASSLDRAGNQPQHF
CDR3nt: TGTGCCAGCAGCTTAGACAGGGCCGGCAATCAGCCCCAGCATTTT
j_gene: TRBJ1-5
abundance: -
d_gene: -
v_gene: TRBV11-1

CDR3aa: CASSEALGSNQPQHF
CDR3nt: TGTGCCAGCAGTGAAGCGCTCGGTAGCAATCAGCCCCAGCATTTT
j_gene: TRBJ1-5
abundance: -
d_gene: -
v_gene: TRBV6-1

CDR3aa: CASRPPISSGANVLTF
CDR3nt: TGTGCCAGCCGTCCCCCCATTAGCTCTGGGGCCAACGTCCTGACTTTC
j_gene: TRBJ2-6
abundance: -
d_gene: -
v_gene: TRBV3-1/TRBV3-2

CDR3aa: CASSAGAGANVLTF
CDR3nt: TGTGCCAGCAGCGCAGGGGCTGGGGCCAACGTCCTGACTTTC
j_gene: TRBJ2-6
abundance: -
d_gene: -
v_gene: TRBV6-5

CDR3aa: CASSDRDRGPFAGYTF
CDR3nt: TGCGCCAGCAGCGATCGAGACAGGGGTCCATTTGCTGGCTACACCTTC
j_gene: TRBJ1-2
abundance: -
d_gene: TRBD1
v_gene: TRBV5-1

CDR3aa: CASSETGGPGELFF
CDR3nt: TGCGCCAGCAGTGAAACAGGGGGTCCCGGGGAGCTGTTTTTT
j_gene: TRBJ2-2
abundance: -
d_gene: TRBD1
v_gene: TRBV10-2

CDR3aa: CASSLVGRGHDGYTF
CDR3nt: TGTGCCAGCAGCTTGGTAGGCAGGGGGCACGATGGCTACACCTTC
j_gene: TRBJ1-2
abundance: -
d_gene: TRBD1
v_gene: TRBV5-6

CDR3aa: CASSLVAGVLGYGYTF
CDR3nt: TGTGCCAGCAGTTTAGTAGCAGGGGTACTCGGCTATGGCTACACCTTC
j_gene: TRBJ1-2
abundance: -
d_gene: -
v_gene: TRBV27

CDR3aa: CSVEVLPGELFF
CDR3nt: TGCAGCGTTGAAGTTCTTCCCGGGGAGCTGTTTTTT
j_gene: TRBJ2-2
abundance: few
d_gene: -
v_gene: TRBV29-1

CDR3aa: CASSLGGGRNQPQHF
CDR3nt: TGTGCCAGCAGCTTAGGGGGGGGGAGAAATCAGCCCCAGCATTTT
j_gene: TRBJ1-5
abundance: -
d_gene: -
v_gene: TRBV7-6

CDR3aa: CAKEDRESNSPLHF
CDR3nt: TGTGCCAAAGAGGACAGGGAAAGTAATTCACCCCTCCACTTT
j_gene: TRBJ1-6
abundance: -
d_gene: TRBD1
v_gene: TRBV19

CDR3aa: CASSLQRASGSQQFF
CDR3nt: TGTGCCAGTAGTCTGCAGAGGGCTAGCGGGAGTCAGCAGTTCTTC
j_gene: TRBJ2-1
abundance: -
d_gene: TRBD2
v_gene: TRBV19

CDR3aa: CASANPFYEQYF
CDR3nt: TGTGCCAGCGCTAACCCCTTCTACGAGCAGTACTTC
j_gene: TRBJ2-7
abundance: -
d_gene: -
v_gene: TRBV7-2

CDR3aa: CASNNRGIGSYNSPLHF
CDR3nt: TGTGCCAGCAACAACAGGGGTATTGGATCCTATAATTCACCCCTCCACTTT
j_gene: TRBJ1-6
abundance: -
d_gene: TRBD1
v_gene: TRBV5-4

CDR3aa: CSVVGGTPSYEQYF
CDR3nt: TGCAGCGTTGTCGGCGGGACGCCCTCCTACGAGCAGTACTTC
j_gene: TRBJ2-7
abundance: -
d_gene: -
v_gene: TRBV29-1

CDR3aa: CASSELPGRSSYGYTF
CDR3nt: TGTGCCAGCAGTGAACTGCCAGGGAGGAGCTCCTATGGCTACACCTTC
j_gene: TRBJ1-2
abundance: -
d_gene: -
v_gene: TRBV6-4

CDR3aa: CSVVKGAGPNSGNTIYF
CDR3nt: TGCAGCGTTGTGAAGGGTGCGGGGCCGAACTCTGGAAACACCATATATTTT
j_gene: TRBJ1-3
abundance: -
d_gene: -
v_gene: TRBV29-1

CDR3aa: CAWSIEDNSPLHF
CDR3nt: TGTGCCTGGAGTATTGAGGATAATTCACCCCTCCACTTT
j_gene: TRBJ1-6
abundance: once
d_gene: -
v_gene: TRBV30

CDR3aa: CASSQDLTNNNEKLFF
CDR3nt: TGTGCCAGCAGCCAAGATCTCACGAACAATAATGAAAAACTGTTTTTT
j_gene: TRBJ1-4
abundance: -
d_gene: -
v_gene: TRBV3-1/TRBV3-2

CDR3aa: CASSITEMNTEAFF
CDR3nt: TGCGCCAGCAGCATCACAGAGATGAACACTGAAGCTTTCTTT
j_gene: TRBJ1-1
abundance: once
d_gene: -
v_gene: TRBV5-1

CDR3aa: CASSTRDRGHATNEKLFF
CDR3nt: TGTGCCAGCAGCACCCGGGACAGGGGACATGCAACTAATGAAAAACTGTTTTTT
j_gene: TRBJ1-4
abundance: -
d_gene: TRBD1
v_gene: TRBV7-9

CDR3aa: CASSLDRNGDTQYF
CDR3nt: TGTGCCAGCAGCTTAGACAGGAACGGGGATACGCAGTATTTT
j_gene: TRBJ2-3
abundance: few
d_gene: -
v_gene: TRBV7-9

CDR3aa: CAWVPGGGTDTQYF
CDR3nt: TGTGCCTGGGTTCCGGGAGGGGGGACAGATACGCAGTATTTT
j_gene: TRBJ2-3
abundance: -
d_gene: TRBD2
v_gene: TRBV30

CDR3aa: CASSPPAGADTEAFF
CDR3nt: TGTGCCAGCTCACCACCAGCTGGCGCGGACACTGAAGCTTTCTTT
j_gene: TRBJ1-1
abundance: -
d_gene: -
v_gene: TRBV18

CDR3aa: CASSLATDYEQYF
CDR3nt: TGCGCCAGCAGCTTAGCGACCGATTACGAGCAGTACTTC
j_gene: TRBJ2-7
abundance: once
d_gene: -
v_gene: TRBV4-1

CDR3aa: CASSPMTGVYTEAFF
CDR3nt: TGTGCCAGCAGCCCAATGACAGGGGTTTACACTGAAGCTTTCTTT
j_gene: TRBJ1-1
abundance: -
d_gene: TRBD1
v_gene: TRBV9

CDR3aa: CASSWGPNSNQPQHF
CDR3nt: TGTGCCAGCAGCTGGGGCCCGAATAGCAATCAGCCCCAGCATTTT
j_gene: TRBJ1-5
abundance: -
d_gene: -
v_gene: TRBV7-8

CDR3aa: CASSPRRAYEQYF
CDR3nt: TGTGCCAGCTCACCAAGGAGGGCCTACGAGCAGTACTTC
j_gene: TRBJ2-7
abundance: -
d_gene: -
v_gene: TRBV18

CDR3aa: CASSSGWENYGYTF
CDR3nt: TGTGCCAGCAGCTCCGGCTGGGAGAACTATGGCTACACCTTC
j_gene: TRBJ1-2
abundance: few
d_gene: -
v_gene: TRBV7-9

CDR3aa: CASSVPQGTPGYNEQFF
CDR3nt: TGTGCCAGCAGTGTCCCACAGGGAACCCCGGGCTACAATGAGCAGTTCTTC
j_gene: TRBJ2-1
abundance: -
d_gene: -
v_gene: TRBV27

CDR3aa: CASSPGGLEQFF
CDR3nt: TGTGCCAGCAGCCCGGGGGGTTTGGAGCAGTTCTTC
j_gene: TRBJ2-1
abundance: -
d_gene: TRBD2
v_gene: TRBV13

CDR3aa: CASSNRGGANYGYTF
CDR3nt: TGTGCCAGTAGTAACAGGGGGGGTGCTAACTATGGCTACACCTTC
j_gene: TRBJ1-2
abundance: -
d_gene: TRBD1
v_gene: TRBV19

CDR3aa: CASSGAAPLNTEAFF
CDR3nt: TGTGCCAGCAGCGGGGCGGCACCCTTGAACACTGAAGCTTTCTTT
j_gene: TRBJ1-1
abundance: once
d_gene: -
v_gene: TRBV5-4

CDR3aa: CASSPSNTGELFF
CDR3nt: TGTGCCAGCTCACCAAGCAACACCGGGGAGCTGTTTTTT
j_gene: TRBJ2-2
abundance: -
d_gene: -
v_gene: TRBV18

CDR3aa: CASKGLGQGNTGELFF
CDR3nt: TGTGCCAGTAAGGGGCTGGGCCAGGGGAACACCGGGGAGCTGTTTTTT
j_gene: TRBJ2-2
abundance: -
d_gene: -
v_gene: TRBV19

CDR3aa: CASNLSGSKNEQYF
CDR3nt: TGTGCCAGCAACCTAAGCGGGAGTAAGAACGAGCAGTACTTC
j_gene: TRBJ2-7
abundance: once
d_gene: TRBD2
v_gene: TRBV7-9

CDR3aa: CASSLTRASSGNTIYF
CDR3nt: TGCGCCAGCAGCTTGACGAGGGCATCCTCTGGAAACACCATATATTTT
j_gene: TRBJ1-3
abundance: -
d_gene: -
v_gene: TRBV5-1

CDR3aa: CASSAGTDNPSYGYTF
CDR3nt: TGTGCCAGCAGTGCGGGGACAGACAACCCCTCCTATGGCTACACCTTC
j_gene: TRBJ1-2
abundance: -
d_gene: TRBD1
v_gene: TRBV7-2

CDR3aa: CASSLEPRGSGNTIYF
CDR3nt: TGTGCCAGCAGCTTAGAGCCCAGGGGGTCTGGAAACACCATATATTTT
j_gene: TRBJ1-3
abundance: -
d_gene: TRBD1
v_gene: TRBV7-6

CDR3aa: CASSLQGLNYGYTF
CDR3nt: TGTGCCAGCAGTTTACAGGGGTTAAACTATGGCTACACCTTC
j_gene: TRBJ1-2
abundance: -
d_gene: -
v_gene: TRBV28

CDR3aa: CATGQASSGNTIYF
CDR3nt: TGTGCCACCGGACAGGCCAGCTCTGGAAACACCATATATTTT
j_gene: TRBJ1-3
abundance: -
d_gene: TRBD1
v_gene: TRBV10-3

CDR3aa: CASSYSSGRPSNEQFF
CDR3nt: TGTGCCAGCAGTTATAGTAGCGGGAGGCCCTCCAATGAGCAGTTCTTC
j_gene: TRBJ2-1
abundance: -
d_gene: TRBD2
v_gene: TRBV6-2/TRBV6-3

CDR3aa: CASSLDPGTRGKKLFF
CDR3nt: TGTGCCAGCAGCTTGGACCCCGGGACAAGAGGCAAAAAACTGTTTTTT
j_gene: TRBJ1-4
abundance: -
d_gene: -
v_gene: TRBV5-4

CDR3aa: CAIRTTDRDRDQSNYGYTF
CDR3nt: TGTGCCATCAGAACCACAGACCGGGACAGGGATCAGTCTAACTATGGCTACACCTTC
j_gene: TRBJ1-2
abundance: -
d_gene: TRBD1
v_gene: TRBV10-3

CDR3aa: CASSPGTGNNEQFF
CDR3nt: TGTGCCAGCAGCCCGGGGACAGGGAACAATGAGCAGTTCTTC
j_gene: TRBJ2-1
abundance: -
d_gene: TRBD1
v_gene: TRBV9

CDR3aa: CASSLTGDGTEAFF
CDR3nt: TGTGCCAGCAGCTTGACAGGTGATGGCACTGAAGCTTTCTTT
j_gene: TRBJ1-1
abundance: -
d_gene: -
v_gene: TRBV7-2

CDR3aa: CASRQGATEKLFF
CDR3nt: TGTGCCAGTAGACAGGGCGCGACGGAAAAACTGTTTTTT
j_gene: TRBJ1-4
abundance: once
d_gene: TRBD1
v_gene: TRBV2

CDR3aa: CATSDRTGGNQPQHF
CDR3nt: TGTGCCACCAGCGACCGGACAGGGGGAAATCAGCCCCAGCATTTT
j_gene: TRBJ1-5
abundance: few
d_gene: TRBD1
v_gene: TRBV15

CDR3aa: CAWSPTVWGPNTEAFF
CDR3nt: TGTGCCTGGAGTCCGACCGTCTGGGGCCCTAACACTGAAGCTTTCTTT
j_gene: TRBJ1-1
abundance: -
d_gene: -
v_gene: TRBV30

CDR3aa: CASSLDSLPYGYTF
CDR3nt: TGTGCCAGCAGCTTGGACAGCCTTCCCTATGGCTACACCTTC
j_gene: TRBJ1-2
abundance: -
d_gene: -
v_gene: TRBV11-2

CDR3aa: CASSDGLAGGEDTQYF
CDR3nt: TGCGCCAGCAGTGATGGGCTAGCGGGGGGGGAAGATACGCAGTATTTT
j_gene: TRBJ2-3
abundance: -
d_gene: TRBD2
v_gene: TRBV10-2

CDR3aa: CASRGQSYGYTF
CDR3nt: TGTGCCAGCAGGGGACAGTCCTATGGCTACACCTTC
j_gene: TRBJ1-2
abundance: -
d_gene: TRBD1
v_gene: TRBV14

CDR3aa: CASSFGATTNEKLFF
CDR3nt: TGTGCCAGCAGCTTTGGAGCAACAACTAATGAAAAACTGTTTTTT
j_gene: TRBJ1-4
abundance: -
d_gene: -
v_gene: TRBV11-3

CDR3aa: CASSLPRVDTDTQYF
CDR3nt: TGCGCCAGCAGCTTGCCTCGGGTAGACACAGATACGCAGTATTTT
j_gene: TRBJ2-3
abundance: -
d_gene: -
v_gene: TRBV5-1

CDR3aa: CASSLDDRVGEKLFF
CDR3nt: TGTGCCAGCAGCCTAGACGACAGGGTGGGTGAAAAACTGTTTTTT
j_gene: TRBJ1-4
abundance: few
d_gene: TRBD1
v_gene: TRBV7-9

CDR3aa: CASSKTGIDQPQHF
CDR3nt: TGTGCCAGCAGTAAGACAGGAATCGATCAGCCCCAGCATTTT
j_gene: TRBJ1-5
abundance: many
d_gene: -
v_gene: TRBV6-2/TRBV6-3

CDR3aa: CASRPGQGTEAFF
CDR3nt: TGTGCCAGCAGACCAGGACAGGGGACTGAAGCTTTCTTT
j_gene: TRBJ1-1
abundance: few
d_gene: TRBD1
v_gene: TRBV7-9

CDR3aa: CASSVDYGYTF
CDR3nt: TGTGCCAGCAGCGTCGACTATGGCTACACCTTC
j_gene: TRBJ1-2
abundance: -
d_gene: -
v_gene: TRBV7-2